This T cell receptor beta chain is drawn from a study of cytomegalovirus exposure and HLA in healthy donors. For the study at large: Within an early data release were roughly 83 million unique TCRs drawn from HLA-typed donors. Of several hundred genotyped donors, roughly 81% grouped in the Caucasian-associated ancestry cluster.

Broader study findings: In a later analysis, most CMV-associated TCR beta chains appeared HLA-restricted.

This clone was seen a few times. What it binds is not known. This CDR3 is 14 amino acids long. J gave up 12 bases and V 6 bases, and 14 bases lay outside the gene matches. Germline V gives CDR1 MNHNY, CDR2 SVGAGI (reference sequence). PCR employed 60 Vbeta and 13 Jbeta primers. TCRdb's copy holds only in-frame clones and misses some; the assay was immunoSEQ multiplex PCR. This sample yields approximately 74,000 clones, of which over 70% are seen a single time; 7% to 7.5% belongs to the top ten. This chain links TRBV6-6 with TRBJ1-5, with TRBD1 matching 7 bases. The TCR sequence derives from a middle-aged woman in good health and CMV-seronegative. The sequencing input was PBMCs. CDR3 coding DNA: TGTGCCAGCAGACAGACAGGGTGGGGTCTTTACCAGCATTTT. It encodes CASRQTGWGLYQHF.